This entry concerns a single T cell receptor (beta chain). Template material for TCR beta VDJ and CDR3 profiling consisted of genomic DNA. TCRdb re-derived calls from the reads in MiXCR, one entry per CDR3 protein. The sample lists roughly 420,000 distinct CDR3 sequences, 55% to 75% seen once, with 3% to 4.5% in the top ten. The data were taken from a study of CD8+CD57+ T cells in acquired aplastic anemia. For the study at large: The study obtained about 10 million reads on average for CD4+ cells from healthy donors.

This CDR3 is built from 15 residues. V shed 3 bases and J shed 0 bases, with 15 bases lying between them. From germline, CDR1 is DFQATT and CDR2 SNEGSKA (reference sequence). This receptor was obtained from a human donor in good health, serving as a control. The genes are TRBV20-1 and TRBJ2-7; D call uncertain. Sample: sorted CD4+, CD8+, or CD8+CD57+ T cells (not recorded which) from PBMCs. Here the CDR3 DNA reads TGCAGTGCTAGGGAAGGGCAGGCGGACTCCTACGAGCAGTACTTC. Translating gives CSAREGQADSYEQYF.